The source of this T cell receptor beta chain is a study of blood T cell repertoires in COVID-19. Study context: Samples taken during acute and convalescent COVID-19 were collected in the United States, Italy and Spain. Sources were T cells, B-cell-depleted T cells, or PBMCs; the material itself was cDNA or gDNA.

V was clipped by 3 bases and J by 6 bases, with 20 bases between them. Germline CDR1 and CDR2: SEHNR and FQNEAQ (reference sequence). This CDR3 is 16 amino acids long. Authors' data handling: Nucleated cell counts were estimated from reference gene primer amplification. TCRdb keeps only in-frame clones here, not all; method: immunoSEQ multiplex PCR. The V and J calls and clone size were taken over from that table, and D and trimming were inferred from the DNA. The data show roughly 24,000 clones, with about four fifths seen just once and around 16% held by the top ten. This chain joins TRBV7-9 and TRBJ1-1, with D perhaps matching TRBD1 (6 bases). The specimen was peripheral blood. The clonotype was recovered from a man at least 80 years old with active or convalescent COVID-19. The CDR3 region has the DNA TGTGCCAGCAGCTTCTACAGGGACCCAAGTCCTTCTGAAGCTTTCTTT. The encoded protein is CASSFYRDPSPSEAFF.